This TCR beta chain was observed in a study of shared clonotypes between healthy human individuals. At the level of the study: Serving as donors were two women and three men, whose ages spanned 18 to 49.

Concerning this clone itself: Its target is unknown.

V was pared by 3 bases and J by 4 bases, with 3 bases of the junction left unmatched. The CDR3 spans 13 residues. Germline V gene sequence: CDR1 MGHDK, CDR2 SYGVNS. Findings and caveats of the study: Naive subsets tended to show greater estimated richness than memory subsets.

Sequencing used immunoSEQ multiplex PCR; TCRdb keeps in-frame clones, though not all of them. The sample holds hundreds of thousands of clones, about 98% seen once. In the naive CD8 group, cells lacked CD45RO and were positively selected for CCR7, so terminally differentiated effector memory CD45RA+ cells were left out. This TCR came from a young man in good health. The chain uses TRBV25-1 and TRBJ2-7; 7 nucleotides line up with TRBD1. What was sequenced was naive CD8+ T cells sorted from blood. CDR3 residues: CASSETGPYEQYF. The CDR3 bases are TGTGCCAGCAGTGAGACAGGGCCTTACGAGCAGTACTTC.